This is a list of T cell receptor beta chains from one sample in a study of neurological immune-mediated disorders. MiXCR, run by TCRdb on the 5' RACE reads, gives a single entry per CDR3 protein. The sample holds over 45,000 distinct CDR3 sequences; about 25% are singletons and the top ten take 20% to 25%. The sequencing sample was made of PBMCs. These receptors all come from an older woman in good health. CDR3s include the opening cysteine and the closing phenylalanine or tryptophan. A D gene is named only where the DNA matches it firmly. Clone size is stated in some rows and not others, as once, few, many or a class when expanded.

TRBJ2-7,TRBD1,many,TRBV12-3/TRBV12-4,CASSPSPGQGPYEQYF,TGTGCCAGCAGTCCCAGCCCTGGACAGGGGCCCTACGAGCAGTACTTC
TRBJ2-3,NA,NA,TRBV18,CASSPDQTQDTQYF,TGTGCCAGCTCACCAGATCAGACACAGGATACGCAGTATTTT
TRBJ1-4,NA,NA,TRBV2,CASKGASNEKLFF,TGTGCCAGCAAAGGGGCTTCTAATGAAAAACTGTTTTTT
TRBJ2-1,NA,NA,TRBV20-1,CSAYTGGIGNEQFF,TGCAGTGCTTATACGGGGGGCATAGGCAATGAGCAGTTCTTC
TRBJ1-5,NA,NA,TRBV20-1,CSARLRMAQPQHF,TGCAGTGCTAGACTAAGAATGGCACAACCCCAGCATTTT
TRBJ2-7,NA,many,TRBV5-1,CASSRYSDGGRYEQYF,TGCGCCAGCAGCCGTTACTCGGACGGGGGTAGGTACGAGCAGTACTTC
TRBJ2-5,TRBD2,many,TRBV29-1,CSVESGLAVQETQYF,TGCAGCGTTGAAAGTGGCCTAGCGGTACAAGAGACCCAGTACTTC
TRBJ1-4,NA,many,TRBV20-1,CSARDAGADEKLFF,TGCAGTGCTAGAGATGCAGGGGCCGATGAAAAACTGTTTTTT
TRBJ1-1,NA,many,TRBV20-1,CSARQNLNTEAFF,TGCAGTGCTAGACAGAATTTGAACACTGAAGCTTTCTTT
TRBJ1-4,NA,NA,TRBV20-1,CSAQEGTREKLFF,TGCAGTGCTCAAGAAGGTACTCGTGAAAAACTGTTTTTT
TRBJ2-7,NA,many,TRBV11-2,CASSPGPYEQYF,TGTGCCAGCAGCCCTGGGCCCTACGAGCAGTACTTC
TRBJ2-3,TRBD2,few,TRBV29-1,CSVEGGEGITDTQYF,TGCAGCGTTGAGGGAGGGGAGGGGATCACAGATACGCAGTATTTT
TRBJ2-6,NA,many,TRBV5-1,CASSQGTSGANVLTF,TGCGCCAGCAGTCAGGGGACCTCTGGGGCCAACGTCCTGACTTTC
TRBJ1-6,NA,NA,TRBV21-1,CASSKAGDRVRSPLHF,TGTGCCAGCAGCAAAGCCGGGGACAGGGTTAGATCACCCCTCCACTTT
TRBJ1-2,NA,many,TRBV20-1,CSAQGFGDGYTF,TGCAGTGCCCAGGGATTCGGGGATGGCTACACCTTC
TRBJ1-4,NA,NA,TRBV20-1,CSAPPSATNEKLFF,TGCAGTGCCCCACCGTCAGCCACTAATGAAAAACTGTTTTTT
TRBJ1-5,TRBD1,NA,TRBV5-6,CASSLRTGGFNQPQHF,TGTGCCAGCAGCCTACGGACAGGGGGCTTTAATCAGCCCCAGCATTTT
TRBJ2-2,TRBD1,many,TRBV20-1,CSAITGQGMNTGELFF,TGCAGTGCGATAACGGGACAGGGGATGAACACCGGGGAGCTGTTTTTT
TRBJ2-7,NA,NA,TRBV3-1,CASSQSRVEQYF,TGTGCCAGCAGCCAATCGCGTGTGGAGCAGTACTTC
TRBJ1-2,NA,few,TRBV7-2,CASSLGEYMGHGYTF,TGTGCCAGCAGCTTAGGGGAGTATATGGGACATGGCTACACCTTC
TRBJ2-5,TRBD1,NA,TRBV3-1,CASSPPWGQAYQETQYF,TGTGCCAGCAGCCCACCTTGGGGACAGGCCTACCAAGAGACCCAGTACTTC
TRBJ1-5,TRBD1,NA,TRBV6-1,CASRTGVQSNQPQHF,TGTGCCAGCAGGACAGGGGTTCAAAGCAATCAGCCCCAGCATTTT
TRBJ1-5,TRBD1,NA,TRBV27,CASSILPGGGPQHF,TGTGCCAGCAGTATCCTCCCAGGGGGAGGGCCCCAGCATTTT
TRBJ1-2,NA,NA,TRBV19,CASSISGALYGYTF,TGTGCCAGTAGTATATCGGGGGCTCTCTATGGCTACACCTTC
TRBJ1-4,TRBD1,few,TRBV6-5,CASSGMGTVRIANEKLFF,TGTGCCAGCAGTGGAATGGGGACAGTGAGGATTGCTAATGAAAAACTGTTTTTT
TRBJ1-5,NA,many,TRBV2,CASSEVVMGVQPQHF,TGTGCCAGCAGCGAGGTCGTAATGGGGGTGCAGCCCCAGCATTTT
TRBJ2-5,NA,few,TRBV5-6,CASSRSGRGELLETQYF,TGTGCCAGCAGCCGATCGGGCAGGGGGGAATTATTAGAGACCCAGTACTTC
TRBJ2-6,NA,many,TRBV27,CASVRDRPSGANVLTF,TGTGCCAGCGTTCGAGACAGGCCCTCTGGGGCCAACGTCCTGACTTTC
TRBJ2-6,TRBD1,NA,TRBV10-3,CAISRQGSSGSNVLTF,TGTGCCATCAGTAGACAGGGAAGCTCTGGGTCCAACGTCTTGACTTTC
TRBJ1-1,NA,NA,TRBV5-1,CASSLEGMNTEAFF,TGCGCCAGCAGCTTGGAGGGAATGAACACTGAAGCTTTCTTT
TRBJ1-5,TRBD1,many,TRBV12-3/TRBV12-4,CASRRGTDHSNQPQHF,TGTGCCAGCAGACGCGGGACAGATCATAGCAATCAGCCCCAGCATTTT
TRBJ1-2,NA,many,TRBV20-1,CSARDLSLSGGYTF,TGCAGTGCTAGAGATTTGTCCTTATCGGGGGGCTACACCTTC
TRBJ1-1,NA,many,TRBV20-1,CSARVQATEAFF,TGCAGTGCTAGGGTGCAGGCCACTGAAGCTTTCTTT
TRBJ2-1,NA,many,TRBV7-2,CASSQRLGTFNEQFF,TGTGCCAGCAGCCAAAGGCTGGGCACCTTCAATGAGCAGTTCTTC
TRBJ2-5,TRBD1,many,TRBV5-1,CASSGQTGAQETQYF,TGCGCCAGCAGCGGACAAACAGGGGCCCAAGAGACCCAGTACTTC
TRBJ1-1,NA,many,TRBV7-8,CASSKRTSLNTEAFF,TGTGCCAGCAGCAAAAGGACAAGCCTGAACACTGAAGCTTTCTTT
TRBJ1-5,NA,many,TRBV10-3,CAISDTSNQPQHF,TGTGCCATCAGTGACACTAGCAATCAGCCCCAGCATTTT
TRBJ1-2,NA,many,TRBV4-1,CASSQDRGGFGYGYTF,TGCGCCAGCAGCCAAGATAGGGGGGGCTTCGGCTATGGCTACACCTTC
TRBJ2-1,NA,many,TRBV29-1,CSVEVGRSYNEQFF,TGCAGCGTTGAGGTAGGCCGATCCTACAATGAGCAGTTCTTC
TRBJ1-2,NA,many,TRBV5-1,CASSFTAVGGYTF,TGCGCCAGCAGCTTTACGGCAGTAGGAGGCTACACCTTC
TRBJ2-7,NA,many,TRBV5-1,CASSLSPGYEQYF,TGCGCCAGCAGCTTGTCTCCAGGCTACGAGCAGTACTTC